This T cell receptor (beta chain) was sequenced in a study of CD8 T cells in Susac syndrome. TCR beta sequences were obtained from blood CD8+ and CD4+ T cells. Age- and sex-matched healthy donors served as the control group. The CD8+ and CD4+ T cells were isolated magnetically using a negative isolation approach, whereas the TEMRA cells were enriched by FACS. CDR3 size: 15 residues. CDR1 is LGHNT and CDR2 is FRNRAP in the germline V gene. The junction had 5 bases not matched to a gene; V was cut back by 5 bases and J by 2 bases. When the RNA was reverse transcribed, random hexamers were used with an input of about 0.5 to 1 ug. An immunoSEQ multiplex PCR generated amplified TCR beta CDR3 products spanning 54 Vbeta and 13 Jbeta. MiXCR, applied by TCRdb to the immunoSEQ multiplex PCR reads, yields one record per CDR3 protein. The sample has around 200,000 distinct CDR3 sequences, 90% to 95% seen once; the top ten hold 0.1%.

The TCR was taken from a human donor in good health. This chain connects TRBV12-5 to TRBJ2-3; 9 bases are shared with TRBD1. The sequenced material came from CD4+ T cells from PBMCs. In DNA, the CDR3 is TGTGCTAGTGGTCCAGGGACAGGGAACACAGATACGCAGTATTTT. It translates to CASGPGTGNTDTQYF.